The 14 T cell receptor beta chains given below trace back to one sample, sequenced in a study of control samples from healthy donors and cancer patients. Generated by immunoSEQ multiplex PCR, the TCRdb table keeps only in-frame clones and is missing some. The table shows about 28,000 clones, with 79% occurring only once. Sequencing was done on a sample of PBMCs. Receptors originate from a man aged 55-75 years with head and neck cancer.

This chain joins TRBV28 and TRBJ2-7; 8 bases are a match to TRBD2. The trim removed 6 bases at V and 1 base at J, leaving 5 bases unmatched. The CDR3 consists of 14 residues. Germline CDR1 is MDHEN and CDR2 is SYDVKM. DNA of the CDR3: TGTGCCAGCAGCCTGGGACTAGTTTCCTACGAGCAGTACTTC. Translating it yields CASSLGLVSYEQYF.

The chain couples TRBV6-5 to TRBJ2-5; possibly TRBD1 for D (6 bases). The V gene lost 5 bases and the J gene lost 3 bases, with 10 bases spanning the gap. CDR1 is MNHEY, CDR2 SVGAGI, per germline. CDR3 length equals 13 residues. Written as DNA, the CDR3 is TGTGCCAGCAGTCGAACAGGGAAAGAGACCCAGTACTTC. Translating it yields CASSRTGKETQYF.

The chain couples TRBV30 to TRBJ1-1; D unclear. CDR3 size: 13 residues. Trimming took off 4 bases at V and 1 base at J, with 10 bases between the two ends. Germline V gives CDR1 GTSNPN, CDR2 SVGIG (reference sequence). The CDR3 region has the DNA TGTGCCTGGATCACTAGGAGGAACACTGAAGCTTTCTTT. Amino acids: CAWITRRNTEAFF.

This clone appeared once. The V gene is TRBV27, the J gene TRBJ1-5, with 7 bases lining up with TRBD1. The CDR3 sequence is 14 residues long. Germline CDR1 MNHEY, CDR2 SMNVEV (reference sequence). Trimming took 6 bases from V and 2 from J; bases not matched to a gene: 4. The CDR3 region has the DNA TGTGCCAGCAGCCGAGGACAGGGCAATCAGCCCCAGCATTTT. This gives the protein CASSRGQGNQPQHF.

CDR3 DNA sequence: TGTGCCAGCAGTTTAAGGACTTACACTGAAGCTTTCTTT. Translation gives CASSLRTYTEAFF. The rearrangement uses TRBV12-3 or TRBV12-4 and TRBJ1-1; D gene unclear. The CDR3 is 13 amino acids. The germline V and J ends were trimmed by 2 bases and 3 bases, with 7 bases remaining between them.

This chain uses TRBV6-4 with TRBJ2-7; 14 bases align to TRBD2. The CDR3 is 18 amino acids. Germline V CDR1 and CDR2: MRHNA, SNTAGT. V trimming: 11 bases; J trimming: 6 bases; junction bases outside the gene matches: 21. CDR3: CAPNGLAGGAEQGAEQYF. In DNA form, the CDR3 reads TGTGCCCCTAACGGACTAGCGGGAGGAGCCGAGCAGGGAGCCGAGCAGTACTTC.

This clone is medium-sized in the sample. The CDR3 here is CAWSVGLYEQYF. The CDR3 nucleotides are TGTGCCTGGAGTGTTGGTCTCTACGAGCAGTACTTC. This rearrangement joins TRBV30 to TRBJ2-7, with D uncertain. The CDR3 contains 12 residues. Germline V gives CDR1 GTSNPN, CDR2 SVGIG (reference sequence). The V end was cut by 0 bases, the J end by 3 bases, with 6 bases between.

The genes are TRBV14 and TRBJ1-2; the match to TRBD1 covers 10 bases. V trimming: 4 bases; J trimming: 6 bases; junction bases outside the gene matches: 8. CDR1 and CDR2 from the germline V gene are SGHDN and FVKESK. This CDR3 is 15 amino acids long. CDR3 protein: CASSRRQGARDGYTF. CDR3 nucleotides: TGTGCCAGCAGCCGAAGACAGGGGGCGCGGGATGGCTACACCTTC.

The rearrangement joins TRBV27 to TRBJ2-7; D might be TRBD2 (5 bases). This CDR3 has 14 residues. The V and J ends lost 2 bases and 6 bases respectively, with 14 bases between them. Germline V gene sequence: CDR1 MNHEY, CDR2 SMNVEV (reference sequence). The CDR3 DNA follows: TGTGCCAGCAGTTTAGTCGGGCTAGCTCTCGAGCAGTACTTC. This sequence encodes CASSLVGLALEQYF.

In its sample, this clone is large. The chain recombines TRBV4-2 with TRBJ1-1; perhaps TRBD1 as D (5 bases). The V gene lost 0 bases and the J gene lost 6 bases, with 11 bases spanning the gap. The V gene's germline CDR1 is LGHNA and CDR2 YNFKEQ. The length of the CDR3 is 14 residues. The CDR3, as DNA: TGTGCCAGCAGCCAAGACCCGACAGAGTCTGAAGCTTTCTTT. As protein: CASSQDPTESEAFF.

This clone was found a few times. This rearrangement joins TRBV19 to TRBJ1-5; tentatively, D is TRBD1 (6 bases). The length of the CDR3 is 18 residues. The V end lost 3 bases, the J end lost 5 bases, and 23 bases lay between the germline ends. Germline V gives CDR1 LNHDA, CDR2 SQIVND (reference sequence). The CDR3 sequence: CASSIGLVGGLRHQPQHF. The CDR3, as DNA: TGTGCCAGTAGTATTGGCCTTGTCGGGGGCTTGCGGCATCAGCCCCAGCATTTT.

The chain couples TRBV21-1 to TRBJ2-7; the D call TRBD2 from the table was never checked on the DNA. TRBV21-1 is assigned pseudogene status. This CDR3 is built from 18 residues. The CDR3 DNA is TGTGCCAGCAGAATACGGCGGCGGGCTAGCGGGAGTCTGGGGGAGCAGTACTTC. The encoded protein is CASRIRRRASGSLGEQYF.

This clone has only a few counts. V and J are TRBV19 and TRBJ2-7; TRBD1 matches at 7 bases. This CDR3 region has 15 residues. Trimming removed 5 bases from V and 3 bases from J; junction bases left unmatched: 10. CDR1 and CDR2 (germline): LNHDA, SQIVND (reference sequence). The CDR3 region has the DNA TGTGCCAGTAGTCCAAGGGCGGACAGGAGCTACGAGCAGTACTTC. Encoded protein: CASSPRADRSYEQYF.

V usage is TRBV28 and J usage is TRBJ2-7, with D perhaps TRBD2 (6 bases). Germline V gene sequence: CDR1 MDHEN, CDR2 SYDVKM. The CDR3 extends over 15 amino acids. The germline V and J ends were trimmed by 2 bases and 0 bases, with 11 bases remaining between them. CDR3 nucleotides: TGTGCCAGCAGTTTACTAGCGCGAAGCTCCTACGAGCAGTACTTC. Translating it yields CASSLLARSSYEQYF.